The 18 T cell receptor beta chains presented below share a single source sample, sequenced in a study of cytomegalovirus exposure and HLA in healthy donors. With 60 Vbeta and 13 Jbeta primers, the PCR was carried out. The repertoire was sequenced with immunoSEQ multiplex PCR; TCRdb's copy has only in-frame clones and lacks some. Here the sample spans about 150,000 clones, roughly 66% being singletons. The source material was PBMCs. Every receptor here comes from a woman aged 55 to 70 in good health and CMV-seronegative.

V and J are TRBV5-4 and TRBJ2-3; TRBD2 matches 7 bases. Germline V gene lookup returns CDR1 SGHNT and CDR2 YYREEE (reference sequence). V lost 4 bases to trimming and J lost 2 bases; unmatched junction nucleotides: 10. This CDR3 is built from 16 residues. This CDR3 reads CASSPGAGTYTDTQYF. CDR3 in DNA: TGTGCCAGCAGCCCCGGAGCGGGGACCTACACAGATACGCAGTATTTT.

The J gene is TRBJ2-3, the V gene TRBV14; TRBD1 matches at 7 bases. The CDR3 has 15 residues. The V and J ends lost 4 bases and 0 bases, in that order; junction bases with no gene match: 4. Germline CDR1 is SGHDN and CDR2 is FVKESK. CDR3 nucleotides: TGTGCCAGCAGCCTGACAGGGATGAGCACAGATACGCAGTATTTT. This sequence encodes CASSLTGMSTDTQYF.

Only a few counts were recorded for this clone. This sequence joins TRBV6-1 and TRBJ2-3, with TRBD2 matching 8 bases. The germline gives CDR1 MNHNS, CDR2 SASEGT. The CDR3 extends over 15 amino acids. V was pared by 3 bases and J by 1 base, with 3 bases of the junction left unmatched. The CDR3 nucleotides read TGTGCCAGCAGTGAGGCACTAGCGGGCACAGATACGCAGTATTTT. Its translation is CASSEALAGTDTQYF.

There are a few counts of this clone. The chain links TRBV5-1 to TRBJ2-1, with a tentative D call TRBD2 (5 bases). Germline V gene lookup returns CDR1 SGHRS and CDR2 YFSETQ. V lost 1 base to trimming and J lost 5 bases, with 16 bases between them. This CDR3 contains 16 residues. The CDR3 DNA reads as TGCGCCAGCAGCTTGTTAGGTGGACGGGGTCACAATGAGCAGTTCTTC. It translates to CASSLLGGRGHNEQFF.

CDR3 coding DNA: TGCGCCAGCAGCTTGATGGGTCAGGGAATGAACACTGAAGCTTTCTTT. It codes for CASSLMGQGMNTEAFF. The chain employs TRBV5-1 and TRBJ1-1; weak D call: TRBD1 (5 bases). Trimming cost V 1 base and J 0 bases, with 13 bases left between them. CDR1 and CDR2 (germline): SGHRS, YFSETQ. CDR3 length equals 16 residues.

This clone appeared a few times. V gene TRBV7-2 combines with J gene TRBJ2-1, with 7 positions matching TRBD2. The CDR3 totals 16 residues. Germline CDR1 is SGHTA and CDR2 is FQGNSA. J gave up 6 bases and V 5 bases, and 13 bases lay outside the gene matches. The CDR3 sequence: CASSLLGAGVVNEQFF. For the CDR3, the DNA is TGTGCCAGCAGCCTACTTGGCGCGGGGGTTGTCAATGAGCAGTTCTTC.

The V gene is TRBV7-8, the J gene TRBJ1-1; D is possibly TRBD1 (5 bases). The V and J ends lost 1 base and 5 bases respectively, with 11 bases between them. The CDR3 loop spans 14 amino acids. Germline CDR1 reads SGHVS; CDR2 reads FQNEAQ. CDR3 residues: CASSLVREATEAFF. CDR3 nucleotides: TGTGCCAGCAGCTTAGTCAGGGAGGCAACTGAAGCTTTCTTT.

This clone was seen a handful of times. The chain combines TRBV6-6 with TRBJ2-5; 8 positions agree with TRBD2. CDR3 length: 16 amino acids. V trimming: 2 bases; J trimming: 4 bases; junction bases outside the gene matches: 9. Germline CDR1 MNHNY, CDR2 SVGAGI (reference sequence). The CDR3 nucleotides read TGTGCCAGCAGTTACAGTGTACGGGGGGGCCTAGAGACCCAGTACTTC. Translating it yields CASSYSVRGGLETQYF.

The chain joins TRBV7-9 to TRBJ2-1; no firm D call. The V gene's germline CDR1 is SEHNR and CDR2 FQNEAQ (reference sequence). Trimming cost V 8 bases and J 5 bases, with 4 bases left between them. The CDR3 consists of 10 residues. CDR3 residues: CASEDNEQFF. The CDR3 DNA reads as TGTGCCAGCGAGGACAATGAGCAGTTCTTC.

The V and J genes are TRBV19 and TRBJ2-1; 8 bases fit TRBD1. V trimming: 9 bases; J trimming: 4 bases; junction bases outside the gene matches: 14. The CDR3 is made up of 16 amino acids. The germline V gene has CDR1 LNHDA and CDR2 SQIVND (reference sequence). The CDR3 region has the DNA TGTGCCAGCGAACCTCAGACAGGGGAATCTTACAATGAGCAGTTCTTC. Amino acid sequence: CASEPQTGESYNEQFF.

This clone was seen a handful of times. The rearrangement joins TRBV5-4 to TRBJ1-2; 9 bases line up with TRBD1. Trimming at V came to 3 bases and at J to 8 bases, leaving 8 bases not matched to a gene. The CDR3 is 14 residues long. Germline CDR1 reads SGHNT; CDR2 reads YYREEE (reference sequence). Here the CDR3 DNA reads TGTGCCAGCAGCTGGGGACAGGGCTTGCGGGGCTACACCTTC. This encodes CASSWGQGLRGYTF.

The rearrangement joins TRBV11-2 to TRBJ2-4, with 10 bases lining up with TRBD1. The germline gives CDR1 SGHAT, CDR2 FQNNGV. With 6 bases clipped from V and 7 bases from J, the junction kept 6 bases outside the gene matches. This CDR3 comprises 14 residues. This CDR3 reads CASSSGTGANIQYF. DNA for the CDR3: TGTGCCAGCAGTTCAGGGACAGGGGCTAACATTCAGTACTTC.

The chain couples TRBV7-2 to TRBJ1-2; D might be TRBD1 (5 bases). Germline V CDR1 and CDR2: SGHTA, FQGNSA. V was trimmed by 5 bases and J by 4 bases, leaving 8 bases between them. The CDR3 is 12 residues long. The CDR3 coding sequence is TGTGCCAGCAGCCGAGACAGCTATGGCTACACCTTC. As protein: CASSRDSYGYTF. The full variable domain, in which reference TRBV7-2 and TRBJ1-2 provide the parts outside the CDR3, is GAGVSQSPSNKVTEKGKDVELRCDPISGHTALYWYRQSLGQGLEFLIYFQGNSAPDKSGLPSDRFSAERTGGSVSTLTIQRTQQEDSAVYLCASSRDSYGYTFGSGTRLTVV.

This rearrangement joins TRBV19 to TRBJ1-5, with 11 bases lining up with TRBD1. Germline-derived CDR1 and CDR2 are LNHDA and SQIVND (reference sequence). V was clipped by 1 base and J by 4 bases; unmatched bases: 6. The CDR3 runs to 17 residues. The CDR3 nucleotides read TGTGCCAGTAGTATAGGCAGGACAGGGGGCAGTAATCAGCCCCAGCATTTT. This codes for CASSIGRTGGSNQPQHF.

This clone appeared a single time. An end of the junction does not agree with germline; a read error may underlie this. V usage is TRBV2 and J usage is TRBJ1-5; D gene unclear. The CDR3 loop spans 15 amino acids. CDR1 is SNHLY, CDR2 FYNNEI, per germline. This chain's CDR3 is CAGSEGRSPNQPQHF. CDR3 bases: TGTGCCGGCAGTGAAGGAAGGAGCCCCAATCAGCCCCAGCATTTT.

The chain links TRBV7-9 to TRBJ1-6, with a possible D match to TRBD1 (6 bases). This CDR3 region has 14 residues. The V end lost 0 bases, the J end lost 6 bases, and 6 bases lay between the germline ends. Looked up from germline, CDR1 is SEHNR and CDR2 is FQNEAQ (reference sequence). CDR3 nucleotides: TGTGCCAGCAGCTTAGCGGGGGCTAATTCACCCCTCCACTTT. Protein product: CASSLAGANSPLHF.

This chain joins TRBV6-6 and TRBJ1-5, with 11 positions matching TRBD1. There are 14 residues in the CDR3. The junction had 2 bases not matched to a gene; V was cut back by 5 bases and J by 5 bases. The germline V gene encodes CDR1 MNHNY and CDR2 SVGAGI (reference sequence). CDR3 in DNA: TGTGCCAGCAGTGGACAGGGGGCGTATCAGCCCCAGCATTTT. This codes for CASSGQGAYQPQHF.

CDR3 in amino acids: CASSLKREKLFF. The CDR3 coding sequence is TGTGCCAGCAGTTTGAAACGGGAAAAACTGTTTTTT. V and J are TRBV28 and TRBJ1-4; no clear D. CDR3 size: 12 residues. Germline CDR1 and CDR2: MDHEN and SYDVKM. Trimming took 3 bases from V and 8 from J, leaving 7 bases between them. Using reference TRBV28 and TRBJ1-4 for the parts outside the CDR3, the full variable domain is DVKVTQSSRYLVKRTGEKVFLECVQDMDHENMFWYRQDPGLGLRLIYFSYDVKMKEKGDIPEGYSVSREKKERFSLILESASTNQTSMYLCASSLKREKLFFGSGTQLSVL.